This TCR beta chain was captured by sequencing in a study of T-cell memory formation after mild COVID-19. Overall study results and limits: Among clones contracting day 15 to 85, CD4/CD8 was balanced, whereas later expanders leaned CD4+. Within pre-infection memory, some responding clones were found, suggesting cross-reactive memory joined.

The CDR3 loop spans 13 amino acids. Trimming cost V 0 bases and J 6 bases; bases outside gene matches: 2. Germline values: CDR1 MNHEY, CDR2 SMNVEV (reference sequence). A 5'RACE reaction primed in the constant segment made cDNA libraries of TCR alpha and TCR beta, and these carried sample barcodes and UMIs. TCRdb ran MiXCR on the 5' RACE reads and lists one entry per CDR3 protein. The data hold about 390,000 distinct CDR3 sequences, with 15% to 20% observed a single time. A few counts support this clonotype. Its antigen is still unknown. The sequenced sample consisted of PBMCs or a T cell subset sorted from them (not recorded which). This TCR came from a man aged 18 to 30 who had mild COVID-19 (a few samples of this study predate the infection). Cell type and time point are not known. The chain couples TRBV27 to TRBJ2-7, with TRBD1 identical over 7 bases. CDR3 loop: CASSLSDRREQYF. The CDR3 nucleotides read TGTGCCAGCAGTTTATCGGACAGGCGCGAGCAGTACTTC.